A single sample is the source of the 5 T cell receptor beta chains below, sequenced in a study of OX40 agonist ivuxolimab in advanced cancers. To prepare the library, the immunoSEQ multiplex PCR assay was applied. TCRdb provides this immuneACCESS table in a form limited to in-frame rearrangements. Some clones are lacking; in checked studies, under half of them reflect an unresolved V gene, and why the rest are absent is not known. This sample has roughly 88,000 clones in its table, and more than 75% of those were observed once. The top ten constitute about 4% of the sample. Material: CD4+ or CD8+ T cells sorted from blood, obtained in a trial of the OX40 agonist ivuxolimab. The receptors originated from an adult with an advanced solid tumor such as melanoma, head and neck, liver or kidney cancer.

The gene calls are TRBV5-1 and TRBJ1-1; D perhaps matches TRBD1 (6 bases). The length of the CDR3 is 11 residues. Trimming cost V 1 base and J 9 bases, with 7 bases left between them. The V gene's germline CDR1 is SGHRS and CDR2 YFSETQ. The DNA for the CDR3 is TGCGCCAGCAGCTTGACAGGGAAAGCTTTCTTT. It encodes CASSLTGKAFF.

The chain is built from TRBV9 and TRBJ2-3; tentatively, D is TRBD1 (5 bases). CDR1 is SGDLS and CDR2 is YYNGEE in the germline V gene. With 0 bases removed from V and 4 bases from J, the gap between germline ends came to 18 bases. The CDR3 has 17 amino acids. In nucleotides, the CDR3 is TGTGCCAGCAGCGTAGCTCAAGGGCAGGGCGACCCAGATACGCAGTATTTT. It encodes CASSVAQGQGDPDTQYF.

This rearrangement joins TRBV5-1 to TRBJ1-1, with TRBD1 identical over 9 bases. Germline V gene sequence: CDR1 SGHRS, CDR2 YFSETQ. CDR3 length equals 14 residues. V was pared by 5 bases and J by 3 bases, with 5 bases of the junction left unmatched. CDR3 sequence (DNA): TGCGCCAGCAGACCGGGACAGGGCTACACTGAAGCTTTCTTT. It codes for CASRPGQGYTEAFF.

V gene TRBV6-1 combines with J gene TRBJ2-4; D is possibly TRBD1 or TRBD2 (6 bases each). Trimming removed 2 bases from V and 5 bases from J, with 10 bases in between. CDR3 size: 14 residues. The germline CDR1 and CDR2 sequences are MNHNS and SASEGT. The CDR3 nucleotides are TGTGCCAGCAGTGAACAGGGGAGGCAAAACATTCAGTACTTC. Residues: CASSEQGRQNIQYF.

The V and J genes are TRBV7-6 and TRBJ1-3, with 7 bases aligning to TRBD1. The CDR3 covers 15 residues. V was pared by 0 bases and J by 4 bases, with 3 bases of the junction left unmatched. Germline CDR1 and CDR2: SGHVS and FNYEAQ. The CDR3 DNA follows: TGTGCCAGCAGCTTAGCGCCGGGACAGGGAAACACCATATATTTT. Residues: CASSLAPGQGNTIYF. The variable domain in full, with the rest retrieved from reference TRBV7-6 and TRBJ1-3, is GAGVSQSPRYKVTKRGQDVALRCDPISGHVSLYWYRQALGQGPEFLTYFNYEAQQDKSGLPNDRFSAERPEGSISTLTIQRTEQRDSAMYRCASSLAPGQGNTIYFGEGSWLTVV.